A selection of T cell receptor beta chains follows, all from one sample in a study of T cell responses to AZD1222 COVID-19 vaccine. Produced via immunoSEQ multiplex PCR; TCRdb's table is partial and in-frame only. The top ten clones hold approximately 35% of a sample with 43,000 or so clones, less than 95% of them seen once. Specimen: peripheral blood, collected 28 days after the second AZD1222 dose. The receptors were sampled from an adult who received the AZD1222 COVID-19 vaccine. Both conserved end residues are part of each CDR3. D genes are given only for firm matches. The size entry is marked missing in some rows and otherwise reads once, few, many or a size class.

CDR3aa: CASSYIPTGGYYEQYF; CDR3nt: TGTGCCAGCAGCTACATACCGACAGGGGGCTACTACGAGCAGTACTTC; d_gene: TRBD1; j_gene: TRBJ2-7; abundance: -; v_gene: TRBV7-9
CDR3aa: CASSRYRGGDYGYTF; CDR3nt: TGTGCCAGTAGTAGATACAGGGGCGGCGACTATGGCTACACCTTC; d_gene: TRBD1; j_gene: TRBJ1-2; abundance: -; v_gene: TRBV19
CDR3aa: CASSRGTTQPQHF; CDR3nt: TGTGCCAGCAGCCGAGGGACGACGCAGCCCCAGCATTTT; d_gene: -; j_gene: TRBJ1-5; abundance: once; v_gene: TRBV6-5
CDR3aa: CASSYSPSQPQHF; CDR3nt: TGTGCCAGCAGTTACTCCCCTTCTCAGCCCCAGCATTTT; d_gene: -; j_gene: TRBJ1-5; abundance: -; v_gene: TRBV6-5
CDR3aa: CASSPKEFGARTEAFF; CDR3nt: TGTGCCAGCAGCCCAAAAGAGTTTGGGGCCCGGACTGAAGCTTTCTTT; d_gene: -; j_gene: TRBJ1-1; abundance: -; v_gene: TRBV11-2
CDR3aa: CASSPRTVAHSGNTIYF; CDR3nt: TGTGCCAGCAGTCCACGGACGGTGGCTCACTCTGGAAACACCATATATTTT; d_gene: -; j_gene: TRBJ1-3; abundance: -; v_gene: TRBV6-6
CDR3aa: CAISQRGPSGGPTQETQYF; CDR3nt: TGTGCCATCAGCCAAAGGGGGCCTAGCGGGGGCCCCACTCAAGAGACCCAGTACTTC; d_gene: TRBD2; j_gene: TRBJ2-5; abundance: -; v_gene: TRBV10-3
CDR3aa: CASSPPRGNTEAFF; CDR3nt: TGTGCCAGCAGCCCCCCAAGGGGGAACACTGAAGCTTTCTTT; d_gene: -; j_gene: TRBJ1-1; abundance: -; v_gene: TRBV7-2
CDR3aa: CSARGERIYGYTF; CDR3nt: TGCAGCGCGAGGGGGGAAAGGATCTATGGCTACACCTTC; d_gene: -; j_gene: TRBJ1-2; abundance: -; v_gene: TRBV29-1
CDR3aa: CASGSTVTPTGNTIYF; CDR3nt: TGTGCTAGTGGTTCTACGGTGACCCCAACTGGAAACACCATATATTTT; d_gene: -; j_gene: TRBJ1-3; abundance: -; v_gene: TRBV12-5
CDR3aa: CSVPDSGRTEAFF; CDR3nt: TGCAGCGTTCCCGACTCGGGCCGTACTGAAGCTTTCTTT; d_gene: -; j_gene: TRBJ1-1; abundance: few; v_gene: TRBV29-1
CDR3aa: CASSFLRDLTDTQYF; CDR3nt: TGTGCCAGCAGCTTCCTACGGGACCTCACAGATACGCAGTATTTT; d_gene: -; j_gene: TRBJ2-3; abundance: -; v_gene: TRBV12-1
CDR3aa: CASSLGGAHGYTF; CDR3nt: TGTGCCAGCAGCTTAGGAGGGGCCCATGGCTACACCTTC; d_gene: -; j_gene: TRBJ1-2; abundance: -; v_gene: TRBV7-9
CDR3aa: CAWSINVNTEAFF; CDR3nt: TGTGCCTGGTCTATCAACGTAAACACTGAAGCTTTCTTT; d_gene: -; j_gene: TRBJ1-1; abundance: -; v_gene: TRBV30
CDR3aa: CASSRVIDHGNNSPLHF; CDR3nt: TGTGCCAGCAGCCGCGTGATCGATCATGGGAATAATTCACCCCTCCACTTT; d_gene: -; j_gene: TRBJ1-6; abundance: -; v_gene: TRBV4-2
CDR3aa: CASSRPLQAGRSYNEQFF; CDR3nt: TGTGCCAGCAGTCGACCTCTGCAGGCGGGTCGCTCCTACAATGAGCAGTTCTTC; d_gene: -; j_gene: TRBJ2-1; abundance: once; v_gene: TRBV6-6
CDR3aa: CASSLAASTTYEQYF; CDR3nt: TGCGCCAGCAGCTTGGCAGCATCTACTACCTACGAGCAGTACTTC; d_gene: -; j_gene: TRBJ2-7; abundance: -; v_gene: TRBV5-1